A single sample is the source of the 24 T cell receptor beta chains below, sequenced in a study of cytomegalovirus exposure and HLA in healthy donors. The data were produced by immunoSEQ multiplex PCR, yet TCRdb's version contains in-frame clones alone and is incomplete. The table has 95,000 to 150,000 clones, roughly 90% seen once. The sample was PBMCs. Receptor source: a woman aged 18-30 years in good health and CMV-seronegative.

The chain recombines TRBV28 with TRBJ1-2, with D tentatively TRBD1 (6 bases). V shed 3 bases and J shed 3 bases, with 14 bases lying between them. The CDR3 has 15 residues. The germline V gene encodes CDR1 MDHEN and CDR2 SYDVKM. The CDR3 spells CASSFGNRADYGYTF. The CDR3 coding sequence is TGTGCCAGCAGTTTCGGGAACAGGGCCGACTATGGCTACACCTTC.

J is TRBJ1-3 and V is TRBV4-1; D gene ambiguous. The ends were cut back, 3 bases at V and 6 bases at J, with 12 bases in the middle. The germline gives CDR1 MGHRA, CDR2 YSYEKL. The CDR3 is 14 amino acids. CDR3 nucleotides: TGCGCCAGCAGCCACCCCTCCCCAGAAAACACCATATATTTT. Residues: CASSHPSPENTIYF.

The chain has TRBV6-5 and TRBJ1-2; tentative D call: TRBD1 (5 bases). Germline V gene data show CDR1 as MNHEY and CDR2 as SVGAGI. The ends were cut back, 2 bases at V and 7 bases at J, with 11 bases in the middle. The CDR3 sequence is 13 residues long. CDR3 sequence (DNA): TGTGCCAGCAGTTACGGAAGGGACTCTGGCTACACCTTC. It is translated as CASSYGRDSGYTF.

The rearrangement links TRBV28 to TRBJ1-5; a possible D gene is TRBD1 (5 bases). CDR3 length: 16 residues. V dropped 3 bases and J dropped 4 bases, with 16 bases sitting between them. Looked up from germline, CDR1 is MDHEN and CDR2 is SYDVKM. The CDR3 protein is CASSFDRGGTNQPQHF. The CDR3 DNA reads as TGTGCCAGCAGTTTTGACCGCGGTGGGACTAATCAGCCCCAGCATTTT.

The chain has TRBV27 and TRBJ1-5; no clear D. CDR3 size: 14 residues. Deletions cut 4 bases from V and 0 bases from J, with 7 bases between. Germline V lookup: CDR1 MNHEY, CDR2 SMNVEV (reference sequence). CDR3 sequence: CASSSVASNQPQHF. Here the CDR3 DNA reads TGTGCCAGCAGTTCAGTCGCTAGCAATCAGCCCCAGCATTTT.

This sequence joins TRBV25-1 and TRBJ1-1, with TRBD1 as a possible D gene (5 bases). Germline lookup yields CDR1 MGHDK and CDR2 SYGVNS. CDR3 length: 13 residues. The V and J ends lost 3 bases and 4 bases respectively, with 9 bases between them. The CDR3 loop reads CASSDLGGTEAFF. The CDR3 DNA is TGTGCCAGCAGTGATTTGGGGGGCACTGAAGCTTTCTTT. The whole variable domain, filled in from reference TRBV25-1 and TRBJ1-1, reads EADIYQTPRYLVIGTGKKITLECSQTMGHDKMYWYQQDPGMELHLIHYSYGVNSTEKGDLSSESTVSRIRTEHFPLTLESARPSHTSQYLCASSDLGGTEAFFGQGTRLTVV.

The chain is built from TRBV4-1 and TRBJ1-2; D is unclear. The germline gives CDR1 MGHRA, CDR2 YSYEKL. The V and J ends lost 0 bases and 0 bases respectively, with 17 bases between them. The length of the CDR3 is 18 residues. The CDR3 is CASSQDEWRAPTNYGYTF. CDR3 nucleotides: TGCGCCAGCAGCCAAGATGAGTGGCGGGCCCCGACTAACTATGGCTACACCTTC.

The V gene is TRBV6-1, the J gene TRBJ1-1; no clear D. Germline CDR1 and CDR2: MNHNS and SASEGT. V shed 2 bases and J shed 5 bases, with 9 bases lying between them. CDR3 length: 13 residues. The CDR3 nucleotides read TGTGCCAGCAGTGAATCGCGTATTACTGAAGCTTTCTTT. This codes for CASSESRITEAFF.

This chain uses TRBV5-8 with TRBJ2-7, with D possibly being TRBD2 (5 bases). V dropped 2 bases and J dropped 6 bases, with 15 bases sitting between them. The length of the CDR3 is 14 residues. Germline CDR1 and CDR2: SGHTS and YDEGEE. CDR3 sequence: CASSLSRRLSEQYF. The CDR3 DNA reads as TGTGCCAGCAGCTTATCTAGGAGGTTGTCCGAGCAGTACTTC.

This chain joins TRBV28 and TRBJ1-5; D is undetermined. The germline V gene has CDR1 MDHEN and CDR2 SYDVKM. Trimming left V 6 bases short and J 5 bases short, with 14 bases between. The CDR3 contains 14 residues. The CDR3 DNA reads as TGTGCCAGCAGCTTCCGTGGGCCGGATCAGCCCCAGCATTTT. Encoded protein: CASSFRGPDQPQHF.

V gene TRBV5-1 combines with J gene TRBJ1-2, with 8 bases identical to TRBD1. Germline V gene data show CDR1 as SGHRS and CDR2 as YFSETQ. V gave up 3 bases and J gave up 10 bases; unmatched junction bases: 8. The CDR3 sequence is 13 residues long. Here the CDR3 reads CASSSDGQGIYTF. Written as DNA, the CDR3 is TGCGCCAGCAGCTCGGACGGACAGGGTATCTACACCTTC.

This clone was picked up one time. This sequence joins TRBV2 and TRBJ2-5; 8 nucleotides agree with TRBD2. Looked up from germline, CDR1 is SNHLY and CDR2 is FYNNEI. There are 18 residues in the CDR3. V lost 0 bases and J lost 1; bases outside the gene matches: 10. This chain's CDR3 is CASSEAHGIAGIQETQYF. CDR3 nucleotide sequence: TGTGCCAGCAGTGAAGCGCACGGGATAGCGGGGATCCAAGAGACCCAGTACTTC.

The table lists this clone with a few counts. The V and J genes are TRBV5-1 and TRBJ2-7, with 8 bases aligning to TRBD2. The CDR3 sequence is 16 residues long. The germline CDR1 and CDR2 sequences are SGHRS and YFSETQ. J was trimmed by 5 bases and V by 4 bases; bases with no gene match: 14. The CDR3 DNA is TGCGCCAGCAGCCTCCGACCGGGGGGGACTATCGACGAGCAGTACTTC. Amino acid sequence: CASSLRPGGTIDEQYF.

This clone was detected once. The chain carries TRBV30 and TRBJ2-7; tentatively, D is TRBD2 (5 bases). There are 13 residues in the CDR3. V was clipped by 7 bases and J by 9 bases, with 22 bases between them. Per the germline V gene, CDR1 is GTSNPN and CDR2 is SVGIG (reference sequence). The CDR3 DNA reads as TGTGCCTCCTTGTGGGAGCCCTCCGCCGGGCAGTACTTC. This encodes CASLWEPSAGQYF. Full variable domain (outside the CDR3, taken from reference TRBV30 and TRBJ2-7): SQTIHQWPATLVQPVGSPLSLECTVEGTSNPNLYWYRQAAGRGLQLLFYSVGIGQISSEVPQNLSASRPQDRQFILSSKKLLLSDSGFYLCASLWEPSAGQYFGPGTRLTVT.

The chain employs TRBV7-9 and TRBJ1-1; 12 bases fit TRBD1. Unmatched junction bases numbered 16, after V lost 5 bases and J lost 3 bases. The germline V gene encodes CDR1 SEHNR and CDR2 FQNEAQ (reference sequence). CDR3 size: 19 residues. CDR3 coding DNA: TGTGCCAGCAGCAACCCAAACCTCCGGGACAGGGGGCTGGACACTGAAGCTTTCTTT. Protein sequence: CASSNPNLRDRGLDTEAFF.

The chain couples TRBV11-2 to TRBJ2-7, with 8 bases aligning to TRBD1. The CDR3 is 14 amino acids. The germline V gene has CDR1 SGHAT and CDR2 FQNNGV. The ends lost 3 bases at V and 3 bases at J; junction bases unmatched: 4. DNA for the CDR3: TGTGCCAGCAGCTTGGCCGGGACAGGCTACGAGCAGTACTTC. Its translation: CASSLAGTGYEQYF.

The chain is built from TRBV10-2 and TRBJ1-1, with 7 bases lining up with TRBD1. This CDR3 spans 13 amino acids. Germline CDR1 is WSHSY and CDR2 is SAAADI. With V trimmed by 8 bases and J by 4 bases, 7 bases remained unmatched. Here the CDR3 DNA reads TGCGCCAGCCTGCGACAGGGAGGCACTGAAGCTTTCTTT. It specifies CASLRQGGTEAFF.

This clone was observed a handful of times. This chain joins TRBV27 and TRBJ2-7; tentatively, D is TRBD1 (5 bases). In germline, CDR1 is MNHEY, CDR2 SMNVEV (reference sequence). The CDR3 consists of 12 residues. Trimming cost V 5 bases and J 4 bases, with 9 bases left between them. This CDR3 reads CASSLRQYEQYF. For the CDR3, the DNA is TGTGCCAGCAGTCTTAGACAGTACGAGCAGTACTTC.

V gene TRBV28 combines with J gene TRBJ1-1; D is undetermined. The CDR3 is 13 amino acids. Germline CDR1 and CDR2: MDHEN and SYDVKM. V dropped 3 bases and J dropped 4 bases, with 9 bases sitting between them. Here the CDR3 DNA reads TGTGCCAGCAGTTTGGCGGCTTCCACTGAAGCTTTCTTT. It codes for CASSLAASTEAFF.

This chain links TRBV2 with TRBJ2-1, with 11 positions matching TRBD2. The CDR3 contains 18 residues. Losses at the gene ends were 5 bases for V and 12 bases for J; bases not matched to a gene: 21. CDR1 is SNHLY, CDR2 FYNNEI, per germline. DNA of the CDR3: TGTGCCAGCAGTCGAATGGGGGTGACTAGCGGGACTTACAGGGGGCAGTTCTTC. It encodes CASSRMGVTSGTYRGQFF.

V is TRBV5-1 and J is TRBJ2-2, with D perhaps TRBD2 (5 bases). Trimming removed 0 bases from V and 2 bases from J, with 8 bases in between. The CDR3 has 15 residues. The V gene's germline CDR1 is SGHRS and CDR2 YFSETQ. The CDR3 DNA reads TGCGCCAGCAGCTTGGCGGGGTACAACACCGGGGAGCTGTTTTTT. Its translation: CASSLAGYNTGELFF.

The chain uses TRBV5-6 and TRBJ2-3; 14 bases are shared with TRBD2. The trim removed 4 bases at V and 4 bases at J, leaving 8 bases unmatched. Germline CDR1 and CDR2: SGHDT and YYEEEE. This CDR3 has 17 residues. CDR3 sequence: CASSLTGTSGSADTQYF. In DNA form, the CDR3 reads TGTGCCAGCAGCCTCACGGGGACTAGCGGGAGCGCAGATACGCAGTATTTT. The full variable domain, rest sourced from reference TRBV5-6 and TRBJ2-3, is DAGVTQSPTHLIKTRGQQVTLRCSPKSGHDTVSWYQQALGQGPQFIFQYYEEEERQRGNFPDRFSGHQFPNYSSELNVNALLLGDSALYLCASSLTGTSGSADTQYFGPGTRLTVL.

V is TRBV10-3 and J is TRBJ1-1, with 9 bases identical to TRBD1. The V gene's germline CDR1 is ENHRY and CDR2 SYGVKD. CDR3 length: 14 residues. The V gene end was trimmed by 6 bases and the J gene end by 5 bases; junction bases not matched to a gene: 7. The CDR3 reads CAISEDRGVTEAFF. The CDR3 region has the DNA TGTGCCATCAGCGAGGACAGGGGAGTGACTGAAGCTTTCTTT.

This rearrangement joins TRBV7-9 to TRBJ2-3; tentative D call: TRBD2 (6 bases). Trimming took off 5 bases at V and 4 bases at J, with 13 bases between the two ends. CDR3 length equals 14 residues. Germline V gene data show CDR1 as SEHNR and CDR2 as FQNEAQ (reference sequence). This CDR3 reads CASSASGTSDTQYF. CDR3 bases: TGTGCCAGCAGCGCTTCCGGGACTTCAGATACGCAGTATTTT.